What follows is one T cell receptor (beta chain) and its context. Its antigen is not known. Libraries were prepared by immunoSEQ multiplex PCR; TCRdb keeps only in-frame clonotypes and omits some of them. Of roughly 12,000 clones detected, nearly 90% appear once; the ten largest clones hold 0.2% to 0.25%. These data are taken from a study of regulatory dendritic cells for organ transplantation. Overall study: Monocytes received vitamin D3 on days 0 and 4, IL-10 on day 4. LPS was added to dendritic cell cultures on day 6.

Sorted subsets were CFSE-labeled and cultured four to six days with allogeneic dendritic cells. The V and J ends lost 0 bases and 0 bases respectively, with 15 bases between them. CDR3 length: 18 amino acids. Germline CDR1 MNHNS, CDR2 SASEGT. The receptor comes from a human donor in good health. The sequencing input was naive CD8+ T cells from blood cultured with regulatory dendritic cells. Subset in this sample: CD45RA+ naive T cells. The gene calls are TRBV6-1 and TRBJ1-3, with D hard to call. The CDR3 DNA follows: TGTGCCAGCAGTGAAGCGATTAAGCGGACCAGCTCTGGAAACACCATATATTTT. Amino acids: CASSEAIKRTSSGNTIYF.